Here is one TCR beta chain with its context. Its antigen is not yet known. The sample holds no much larger clone one base away, and base qualities are not on file. For CDR1 and CDR2, the germline V gene lists SQVTM and ANQGSEA. V is cut back by 0 bases and J by 4 bases, with 17 bases in the junction unmatched. The CDR3 runs 19 residues from the cysteine to the phenylalanine. The entry retains the CDR3 DNA only, 57 bases that are in frame from base 1. The AllPrep DNA/RNA mini kit was used to purify genomic DNA and total RNA at the same time from each of the ten or so tumor samples. Every RNA sample had an OD 260/280 ratio above 1.9 and an RNA integrity number above 6.5. Using a modified ARM-PCR protocol with multiple V-beta primers and a C-beta primer, the team built TCRB libraries from RNA through three nested multiplex PCR rounds. TCRB-specific cDNA was synthesized from 0.5 ug total RNA with ProtoScript II Reverse Transcriptase and a C-beta primer. For the TCRB libraries, no unique molecular identifiers were described. In the third PCR, barcodes and adapters were added over around 25 cycles with Deep VentR (exo-) polymerase, and the 250-500 bp bands were then gel purified. An Illumina HiSeq 2500 was used to sequence the TCRB libraries with 250 bp paired-end reads. The study's own analysis went as follows. The reads were cleaned with Trimmomatic, merged with FLASH and assigned V, D and J segments with MiGEC before being analyzed in VDJtools. VDJtools was used to calculate the Shannon-Wiener diversity index, which quantified repertoire diversity. Using fastp at Q25 and MiXCR, TCRdb reprocessed the public reads and kept productive beta chains. Every entry covers one CDR3 protein and lists the most common genes and DNA from its rows. The V and J calls were not made by the authors but by TCRdb's processing. The sample table shows roughly 10,000 distinct CDR3 sequences, and around two thirds are seen once. The ten largest clones take up less than 30% of the sample.

The data stem from a study of tumor-infiltrating lymphocytes in glioblastoma multiforme (dated by TCRdb to the late 2010s). Background for the entire study: The study tested whether intratumoral genomic heterogeneity fosters TIL diversity by jointly investigating somatic mutations, TIL diversity and immune response activity. Overall study outcomes, separate from this receptor: The authors noted that sorting T cells into functional subsets, which was not done in the study, would be a future improvement. Clone frequencies may be distorted by RNA-based TCR sequencing because unequal numbers of TCR transcripts are carried by T cells. Only one glioblastoma patient was included in the TCR and somatic mutation analysis, limiting generalizability.

Sequencing used brain tumor tissue. This chain is built from TRBV29-1 and TRBJ2-7, with 11 bases matching TRBD2. This clonotype was sampled from a male donor with glioblastoma. For the CDR3, the sequence is CSVEDCNKPRLAGRYEQYF. The bases read TGCAGCGTTGAAGATTGTAATAAACCTAGACTAGCGGGGAGGTACGAGCAGTACTTC.